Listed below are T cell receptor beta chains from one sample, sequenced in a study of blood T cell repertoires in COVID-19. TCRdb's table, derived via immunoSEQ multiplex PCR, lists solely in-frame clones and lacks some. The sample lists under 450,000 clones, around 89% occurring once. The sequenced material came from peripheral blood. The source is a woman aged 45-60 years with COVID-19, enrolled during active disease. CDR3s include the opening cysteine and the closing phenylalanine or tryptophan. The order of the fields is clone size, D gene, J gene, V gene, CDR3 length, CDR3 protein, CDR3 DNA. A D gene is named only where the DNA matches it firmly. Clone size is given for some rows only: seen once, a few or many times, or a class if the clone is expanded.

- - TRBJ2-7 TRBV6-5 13 CASRGLGGYEQYF TGTGCCAGCAGGGGATTGGGGGGCTACGAGCAGTACTTC
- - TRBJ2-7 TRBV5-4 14 CASSLGGGLDEQYF TGTGCCAGCAGCTTGGGGGGGGGCCTCGACGAGCAGTACTTC
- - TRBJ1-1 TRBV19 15 CASSIGRGPFTEAFF TGTGCCAGTAGTATAGGGCGGGGGCCATTTACTGAAGCTTTCTTT
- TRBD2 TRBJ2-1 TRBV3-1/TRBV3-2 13 CASSHSGGNEQFF TGTGCCAGCAGTCATAGCGGGGGCAATGAGCAGTTCTTC
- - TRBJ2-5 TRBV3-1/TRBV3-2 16 CASTPGAGAYQETQYF TGTGCCAGCACCCCAGGGGCAGGAGCCTACCAAGAGACCCAGTACTTC
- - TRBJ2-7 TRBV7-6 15 CASSLEGDSAYEQYF TGTGCCAGCAGCTTAGAGGGAGACTCTGCCTACGAGCAGTACTTC
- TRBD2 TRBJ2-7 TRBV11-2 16 CASSLGGGLADYEQYF TGTGCCAGCAGCTTGGGGGGTGGACTAGCAGATTACGAGCAGTACTTC
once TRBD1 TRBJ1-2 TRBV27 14 CASSYAGGNYGYTF TGTGCCAGCAGTTACGCAGGGGGCAACTATGGCTACACCTTC
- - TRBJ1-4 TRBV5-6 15 CASSLNRVYNEKLFF TGTGCCAGCAGTCTAAACCGGGTCTATAATGAAAAACTGTTTTTT
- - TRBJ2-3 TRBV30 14 CAWSVLVATDTQYF TGTGCCTGGAGTGTACTCGTCGCCACAGATACGCAGTATTTT